Listed below are T cell receptor beta chains from one sample, sequenced in a study of response to subunit inactivated influenza vaccine. TCRdb independently ran MiXCR on the RT-PCR reads; one entry per CDR3 protein. The sample holds 540,000 or so distinct CDR3 sequences, approximately 12% seen once. This specimen consisted of PBMCs from blood, obtained 40 to 50 days after vaccination. These receptors originate from a man between 45 and 60 years old who received an inactivated influenza vaccine. CDR3s include the opening cysteine and the closing phenylalanine or tryptophan. The D gene is left open where the match is weak. Clone size is not always given. Where it is, it says once, few, many or a class for expanded clones.

clone size	V gene	J gene	D gene	CDR3 DNA	CDR3 protein
few	TRBV7-2	TRBJ2-7	TRBD2	TGTGCCAGCAGCCGGACTAGCGGGTTGTACGAGCAGTACTTC	CASSRTSGLYEQYF
-	TRBV20-1	TRBJ2-2	TRBD2	TGCAGCGCGCGAGCGGGAGAGTTCACCGGGGAGCTGTTTTTT	CSARAGEFTGELFF
once	TRBV7-9	TRBJ2-7	TRBD2	TGTGCCAGCACCCAGAGCGGGGCCTGGGCATACGAGCAGTACTTC	CASTQSGAWAYEQYF
few	TRBV20-1	TRBJ1-5	TRBD1	TGCAGTGCTAGACCTCCGGGACAGGGGAATCAGCCCCAGCATTTT	CSARPPGQGNQPQHF
-	TRBV5-5	TRBJ2-7	TRBD1	TGTGCCAGCAGTCCGACAGGGAACTCCTACGAGCAGTACTTC	CASSPTGNSYEQYF
few	TRBV12-3/TRBV12-4	TRBJ2-3	TRBD1	TGTGCCAGCAGAACCGGGACAGGGGGAACAGATACGCAGTATTTT	CASRTGTGGTDTQYF
few	TRBV28	TRBJ2-7	-	TGTGCCAGCAGTCCCCTTGCGGGCAGCCACGAGCAGTACTTC	CASSPLAGSHEQYF
many	TRBV28	TRBJ1-5	-	TGTGCCAGCACCGCGGGTCCTCGAGGGGGTAATCAGCCCCAGCATTTT	CASTAGPRGGNQPQHF
many	TRBV7-3	TRBJ2-1	TRBD1	TGTGCCAGCAGCCCAGGGGGTCTGAAAAATGAGCAGTTCTTC	CASSPGGLKNEQFF
-	TRBV4-3	TRBJ2-7	-	TGCGCCAGCAGCCAGAACACCTGGGAGGATATAACCTACGAGCAGTACTTC	CASSQNTWEDITYEQYF
-	TRBV27	TRBJ2-7	TRBD2	TGTGCCAGCAGTTCTATCGGACTAGCCCAATCCTACGAGCAGTACTTC	CASSSIGLAQSYEQYF
few	TRBV5-5	TRBJ1-6	-	TGTGCCAGCAGGGACAGTTTCTTCGTTTCACCCCTCCACTTT	CASRDSFFVSPLHF
-	TRBV29-1	TRBJ2-1	TRBD2	TGCAGCGGTCTAATTCCGGGACTACTCAATGAGCAGTTCTTC	CSGLIPGLLNEQFF
-	TRBV20-1	TRBJ2-1	TRBD2	TGCAGTGCTAGAGATCGTCTAGCGGGGGCCCAATTCTTC	CSARDRLAGAQFF
few	TRBV10-3	TRBJ1-1	-	TGTGCCATCAGTGAGTCGCCAGATACGGGGACTGAAGCTTTCTTT	CAISESPDTGTEAFF
-	TRBV20-1	TRBJ2-7	TRBD2	TGCAGTGCTAGAGATCGTAATAGCGGGGGAAGACCCTACCACGAGCAGTACTTC	CSARDRNSGGRPYHEQYF
many	TRBV5-1	TRBJ2-3	-	TGTGCCAGCAGGGGGGGAAGCACAGATACGCAGTATTTT	CASRGGSTDTQYF
few	TRBV6-1	TRBJ2-7	-	TGTGCCAGCAGTGAACCCTCCCTATTGGGGCAGTACTTC	CASSEPSLLGQYF
-	TRBV5-6	TRBJ1-5	-	TGTGCCAGCAGCTTGGGGGGGCGGAATCAGCCCCAGCATTTT	CASSLGGRNQPQHF
-	TRBV15	TRBJ2-2	-	TGTGCCACCAGCAGAGCCCTTGGGGTGCTGTTTTTT	CATSRALGVLFF
many	TRBV20-1	TRBJ2-3	TRBD1	TGCAGTGCTAGACTCCGGGACAGGGGGGGAACGGATACGCAGTATTTT	CSARLRDRGGTDTQYF
few	TRBV20-1	TRBJ2-1	TRBD2	TGCAGTGCTAGAGATGGCGGGAGGATGAATGAGCAGTTCTTC	CSARDGGRMNEQFF
few	TRBV20-1	TRBJ2-7	TRBD1	TGCAGTGCCCCATCCCGGACAGGGGGAAACTACGAGCAGTACTTC	CSAPSRTGGNYEQYF
-	TRBV4-2	TRBJ1-5	TRBD1	TGTGCCAGCAGCGCAACGACAGGGGATAGCAATCAGCCCCAGCATTTT	CASSATTGDSNQPQHF
few	TRBV5-1	TRBJ2-6	-	TGCGCCAGCAGCTTGTATGTCTCTGGGGCCAACGTCCTGACTTTC	CASSLYVSGANVLTF
-	TRBV10-3	TRBJ2-3	TRBD2	TGTGCCATCAGTGAGTCGAGGACTAGCGGGAGAACGGCAGATACGCAGTATTTT	CAISESRTSGRTADTQYF
few	TRBV7-9	TRBJ2-6	-	TGTGCCAGCAGCTTGGGACGAGACGTCCTGACTTTC	CASSLGRDVLTF
few	TRBV12-3/TRBV12-4	TRBJ1-4	-	TGTGCCAGCAGTTTATTAAATGAAAAACTGTTTTTT	CASSLLNEKLFF
-	TRBV20-1	TRBJ1-1	-	TGCAGTGCTCAGGGCCGCTTTCCCCCAGCTTTCTTT	CSAQGRFPPAFF
few	TRBV7-9	TRBJ2-5	-	TGTGCCAGCAGCATGCGAAGGACACAGCAAGAGACCCAGTACTTC	CASSMRRTQQETQYF
-	TRBV28	TRBJ1-2	-	TGTGCCATCAGTTTAACCCGGGGCTATGGCTACACCTTC	CAISLTRGYGYTF
-	TRBV5-5	TRBJ2-7	-	TGTGCCAGCAGCCCGTTCCCGGCTGAGGACTACGAGCAGTACTTC	CASSPFPAEDYEQYF
few	TRBV6-5	TRBJ2-3	-	TGTGCCAGCAGTTACAATAGAAGGGATACGCAGTATTTT	CASSYNRRDTQYF
-	TRBV7-7	TRBJ2-5	TRBD1	TGTGCTAGCAGCCCTACCAGACGGGACAGGGTCTCCTTC	CASSPTRRDRVSF
-	TRBV7-5	TRBJ2-7	-	-	CISVSEAGDGAGPYEQYF
few	TRBV4-1	TRBJ2-2	TRBD2	TGCGCCAGCAGCCAAGTCGGGAGGACCGGGGAGCTGTTTTTT	CASSQVGRTGELFF
-	TRBV28	TRBJ2-1	-	TGTGCCAGCAGTATTGATAACCGCTCCTACAATGAGCAGTTCTTC	CASSIDNRSYNEQFF
few	TRBV11-3	TRBJ2-1	TRBD1	TGTGCCAGCAGCCCTAGACAGGGGGGTTACAATGAGCAGTTCTTC	CASSPRQGGYNEQFF
-	TRBV4-3	TRBJ2-7	-	TGCGCCAGCAGCCAAGAGAGCAGGACCGAGCAGTACTTC	CASSQESRTEQYF
-	TRBV5-4	TRBJ2-7	TRBD1	TGTGCCAGCACCGGGACAGACCCCTACGAGCAGTACTTC	CASTGTDPYEQYF
-	TRBV4-3	TRBJ1-6	-	TGCGCCAGCAGCCAAGAGCTGGGCGCCTATAATTCACCCCTCCACTTT	CASSQELGAYNSPLHF
-	TRBV12-3/TRBV12-4	TRBJ1-1	TRBD1	TGTGCCAGCAGTCAATCCGGGACAGGGTTGGTGGGCACTGAAGCTTTCTTT	CASSQSGTGLVGTEAFF
-	TRBV6-5	TRBJ2-1	-	TGTGCCAGCAGTTATCAGGGCAATGAGCAGTTCTTC	CASSYQGNEQFF
few	TRBV6-2/TRBV6-3	TRBJ2-1	TRBD2	TGTGCCAGCAGCCCCACAGTAGCGGGCGTGGAGCAGTTCTTC	CASSPTVAGVEQFF
few	TRBV4-3	TRBJ1-5	-	TGCGCCAGCAGAAACCGGGCCCTCTTCAATCAGCCCCAGCATTTT	CASRNRALFNQPQHF
many	TRBV11-2	TRBJ2-3	TRBD2	TGTGCCAGCAACCGGGGGGGGGCAGATACGCAGTATTTT	CASNRGGADTQYF
-	TRBV18	TRBJ1-1	-	TGTGCCAGCTCGTCGGACAGAGAGAGTACTGAAGCTTTCTTT	CASSSDRESTEAFF
-	TRBV20-1	TRBJ2-3	TRBD2	TGCAGTGCTAACCCTTTCTCGGCCAGCGGGAGGGCTAGCACAGATACGCAGTATTTT	CSANPFSASGRASTDTQYF
-	TRBV27	TRBJ2-5	TRBD2	TGTGCCAGCACCAGACAGGGGACTAGCGGCTGGGAGACCCAGTACTTC	CASTRQGTSGWETQYF
many	TRBV12-3/TRBV12-4	TRBJ2-7	-	TGTGCCAGCAGTTTGCAGCCATCCCTCGAGCAGTACTTC	CASSLQPSLEQYF